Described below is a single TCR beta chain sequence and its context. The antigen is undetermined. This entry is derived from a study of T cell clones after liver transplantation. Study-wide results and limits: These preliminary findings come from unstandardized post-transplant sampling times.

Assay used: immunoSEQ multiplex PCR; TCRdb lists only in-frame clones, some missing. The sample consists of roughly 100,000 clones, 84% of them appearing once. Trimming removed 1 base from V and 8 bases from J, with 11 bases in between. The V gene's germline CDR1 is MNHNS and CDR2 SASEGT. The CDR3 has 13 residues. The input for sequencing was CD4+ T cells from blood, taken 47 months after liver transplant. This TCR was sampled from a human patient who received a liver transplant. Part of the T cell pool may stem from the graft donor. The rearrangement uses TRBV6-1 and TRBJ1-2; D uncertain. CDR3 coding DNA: TGTGCCAGCAGTGAAGGTCTTGTGAAAGGCTACACCTTC. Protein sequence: CASSEGLVKGYTF.